Below, 24 T cell receptor beta chains from the same sample are listed, as sequenced in a study of blood T cell repertoires in COVID-19. The data were produced by immunoSEQ multiplex PCR, yet TCRdb's version contains in-frame clones alone and is incomplete. The data contain some 260,000 clones, approximately 80% of them singletons. The sample consisted of peripheral blood. The receptors were sampled from a woman aged 80 or older with active or convalescent COVID-19.

This clone was seen just once. In DNA, the CDR3 is TGTGCCAGCAGCTCAACAGGGGCCTTGAACACTGAAGCTTTCTTT. Its translation: CASSSTGALNTEAFF. This chain links TRBV7-8 with TRBJ1-1; 7 bases are shared with TRBD1. The ends lost 4 bases at V and 0 bases at J; junction bases unmatched: 5. The CDR3 loop spans 15 amino acids. Germline loops: CDR1 SGHVS, CDR2 FQNEAQ.

The table lists this clone with a few counts. The chain combines TRBV18 with TRBJ2-1; 10 bases map to TRBD2. The trim removed 4 bases at V and 6 bases at J, leaving 6 bases unmatched. This CDR3 is 15 amino acids long. Germline-derived CDR1 and CDR2 are KGHSH and LQKENI. The CDR3 bases are TGTGCCAGCTCACAGGGACTAGCGCCTCTCAATGAGCAGTTCTTC. Its translation is CASSQGLAPLNEQFF.

This sequence joins TRBV25-1 and TRBJ2-7; 7 nucleotides line up with TRBD1. Germline CDR1 MGHDK, CDR2 SYGVNS. V lost 4 bases and J lost 2; bases outside the gene matches: 5. The CDR3 has 14 amino acids. CDR3 nucleotides: TGTGCCAGCAGTGGGGGGACAGTCACCTACGAGCAGTACTTC. This sequence encodes CASSGGTVTYEQYF.

This clone was detected only once. The chain couples TRBV3-1 (or the pseudogene TRBV3-2) to TRBJ1-2; the match to TRBD1 covers 8 bases. The CDR3 has 14 residues. The J segment lost 6 bases and the V segment lost 5 bases, leaving 8 bases of the junction unmatched. Germline CDR1 is LGHDT and CDR2 is YNNKEL (reference sequence). CDR3 bases: TGTGCCAGCAGCTCACAGGGGGTTGGTAATGGCTACACCTTC. Translating gives CASSSQGVGNGYTF.

J is TRBJ1-1 and V is TRBV6-5; possible D gene TRBD1, 5 bases. V gave up 8 bases and J gave up 1 base, with 14 bases separating them. CDR1 and CDR2 (germline): MNHEY, SVGAGI. The CDR3 runs 14 residues. CDR3 bases: TGTGCCAGCGACCGCGGGGGGGGGAACACTGAAGCTTTCTTT. Its translation is CASDRGGGNTEAFF.

The rearrangement links TRBV6-5 to TRBJ2-3; the match to TRBD1 covers 9 bases. The CDR3 totals 16 residues. CDR1 and CDR2 (germline): MNHEY, SVGAGI. Unmatched junction bases numbered 7, after V lost 2 bases and J lost 4 bases. The CDR3 DNA follows: TGTGCCAGCAGTTACGGGGACAGGGCCTACCCAGATACGCAGTATTTT. Protein sequence: CASSYGDRAYPDTQYF.

The chain couples TRBV5-1 to TRBJ2-7; D remains unclear. CDR1 is SGHRS and CDR2 is YFSETQ in the germline V gene. This CDR3 has 13 residues. Trimming removed 0 bases at V and 8 bases at J, with 12 bases between. This chain's CDR3 is CASSLVSSRKQYF. Written as DNA, the CDR3 is TGCGCCAGCAGCTTGGTGTCCTCGCGGAAGCAGTACTTC.

This clone was observed a single time. J is TRBJ1-1 and V is TRBV28, with 7 positions matching TRBD1. Per the germline V gene, CDR1 is MDHEN and CDR2 is SYDVKM. The CDR3 is 12 amino acids. The J segment lost 4 bases and the V segment lost 5 bases, leaving 1 base of the junction unmatched. The CDR3 reads CASSRQGTEAFF. In DNA, the CDR3 is TGTGCCAGCAGTAGACAGGGCACTGAAGCTTTCTTT.

This clone was seen only once. The chain carries TRBV20-1 and TRBJ1-2, with 7 positions matching TRBD1. In germline, CDR1 is DFQATT, CDR2 SNEGSKA (reference sequence). The V and J ends lost 3 bases and 7 bases, in that order; junction bases with no gene match: 11. CDR3 length equals 14 residues. CDR3 sequence (DNA): TGCAGTGCTAGTACCCTGGGTAGGGGGCTTGGCTACACCTTC. This gives the protein CSASTLGRGLGYTF.

This chain uses TRBV15 with TRBJ1-2, with 7 bases aligning to TRBD1. The CDR3 is 15 amino acids. The ends lost 0 bases at V and 3 bases at J; junction bases unmatched: 4. Germline V CDR1 and CDR2: LNHNV, YYDKDF (reference sequence). The CDR3 DNA is TGTGCCACCAGCAGAGAGTACGGGACAGACTATGGCTACACCTTC. This translates into CATSREYGTDYGYTF.

The chain has TRBV7-2 and TRBJ2-7; 8 bases are a match to TRBD2. The V and J ends lost 6 bases and 1 base, in that order; junction bases with no gene match: 8. The CDR3 runs to 15 residues. CDR1 and CDR2 (germline): SGHTA, FQGNSA. Here the CDR3 reads CASSVSLAGSYEQYF. CDR3 coding DNA: TGTGCCAGCAGTGTATCTTTAGCGGGATCCTACGAGCAGTACTTC.

This chain links TRBV7-6 with TRBJ1-1; D gene ambiguous. CDR1 and CDR2 (germline): SGHVS, FNYEAQ. CDR3 length: 18 residues. Between the trimmed V and J ends, which lost 1 base and 1 base, there was a span of 19 bases. CDR3 region: CASSLGTGLDTRNTEAFF. Written as DNA, the CDR3 is TGTGCCAGCAGCTTAGGTACCGGACTAGACACAAGGAACACTGAAGCTTTCTTT.

This chain links TRBV10-2 with TRBJ1-1; 7 nucleotides line up with TRBD1. The germline CDR1 and CDR2 sequences are WSHSY and SAAADI. The CDR3 runs to 15 residues. Germline trimming cut 7 bases from V and 1 base from J; bases unmatched to any gene: 9. The CDR3 region is CASKTTGSENTEAFF. In nucleotides, the CDR3 is TGCGCCAGCAAAACGACAGGGAGCGAGAACACTGAAGCTTTCTTT.

For the CDR3, the DNA is TGTGCCAGTAGTCTGGGACTAGCGGGAACCGGGGAGCTGTTTTTT. Its translation: CASSLGLAGTGELFF. The chain employs TRBV19 and TRBJ2-2; 13 nucleotides line up with TRBD2. The V gene's germline CDR1 is LNHDA and CDR2 SQIVND (reference sequence). After removal of 5 bases from V and 5 bases from J, the junction contained 2 bases not matched to a gene. This CDR3 has 15 amino acids.

The V gene is TRBV5-4, the J gene TRBJ1-2; 12 bases match TRBD1. V was pared by 4 bases and J by 7 bases, with 5 bases of the junction left unmatched. The CDR3 has 14 residues. Germline CDR1 is SGHNT and CDR2 is YYREEE (reference sequence). For the CDR3, the DNA is TGTGCCAGCAGCAAGGGACAGGGGGCAAGTGGCTACACCTTC. It is translated as CASSKGQGASGYTF.

V is TRBV15 and J is TRBJ1-2; D is possibly TRBD1 (5 bases). The CDR3 totals 14 residues. V was trimmed by 3 bases and J by 4 bases, leaving 12 bases between them. Looked up from germline, CDR1 is LNHNV and CDR2 is YYDKDF (reference sequence). The CDR3: CATSRARGAYGYTF. The DNA of the CDR3 is TGTGCCACCAGCAGGGCGCGGGGCGCCTATGGCTACACCTTC.

This chain joins TRBV5-4 and TRBJ1-5, with D perhaps matching TRBD1 (6 bases). V lost 0 bases and J lost 7, with 14 bases in between. The CDR3 covers 15 residues. Germline V gene sequence: CDR1 SGHNT, CDR2 YYREEE (reference sequence). The CDR3 region is CASSLDGGGAQPQHF. The CDR3 region has the DNA TGTGCCAGCAGCTTGGATGGGGGGGGCGCCCAGCCCCAGCATTTT.

The chain recombines TRBV15 with TRBJ2-5, with TRBD2 identical over 9 bases. Per germline, CDR1 LNHNV and CDR2 YYDKDF (reference sequence). The V and J ends lost 5 bases and 0 bases, in that order; junction bases with no gene match: 10. The CDR3 length is 17 residues. DNA of the CDR3: TGTGCCACCAGCGTGAAATTAGCGGGGGCCTACCAAGAGACCCAGTACTTC. Its protein is CATSVKLAGAYQETQYF.

The gene calls are TRBV9 and TRBJ2-2; no definite D call. Looked up from germline, CDR1 is SGDLS and CDR2 is YYNGEE. The CDR3 runs 13 residues. Between the trimmed V and J ends, which lost 0 bases and 6 bases, there was a span of 6 bases. The CDR3 DNA is TGTGCCAGCAGCGTAGATACAGCCGGGGAGCTGTTTTTT. Translated, it gives CASSVDTAGELFF.

The J gene is TRBJ2-3, the V gene TRBV6-2 or TRBV6-3, with D possibly matching TRBD2 (6 bases). Germline values: CDR1 MNHEY, CDR2 SVGEGT. The CDR3 spans 18 residues. Trimming shortened V by 5 bases and J by 6 bases, and 27 bases separated the two germline ends. In DNA, the CDR3 is TGTGCCAGCAGTCCCCCTTCACTGACTAGTCTGGGTGCGGATACGCAGTATTTT. As protein: CASSPPSLTSLGADTQYF.

The sample holds one count of this clone. The chain joins TRBV5-1 to TRBJ2-5; D is perhaps TRBD1 (8 bases). This CDR3 spans 16 amino acids. The V gene's germline CDR1 is SGHRS and CDR2 YFSETQ. V gave up 4 bases and J gave up 0 bases, with 16 bases separating them. This chain's CDR3 is CASSPGGGRYQETQYF. The DNA of the CDR3 is TGCGCCAGCAGCCCAGGGGGCGGGAGATACCAAGAGACCCAGTACTTC.

The chain combines TRBV5-1 with TRBJ2-3, with TRBD1 matching 9 bases. The CDR3 is 15 amino acids. V dropped 4 bases and J dropped 3; count of bases not matched to a gene: 6. Per germline, CDR1 SGHRS and CDR2 YFSETQ. This CDR3 is CASSHGDRETDTQYF. DNA of the CDR3: TGCGCCAGCAGCCACGGGGACAGGGAGACAGATACGCAGTATTTT.

The chain carries TRBV7-8 and TRBJ1-2, with D maybe TRBD1 (5 bases). Germline V CDR1 and CDR2: SGHVS, FQNEAQ. This CDR3 contains 17 residues. V was pared by 3 bases and J by 5 bases, with 22 bases between. The CDR3 DNA reads as TGTGCCAGCAGCTTTCGAGGTCAGGGAGGGTACCCATATGGCTACACCTTC. It encodes CASSFRGQGGYPYGYTF.

The chain is built from TRBV19 and TRBJ1-5, with no clear D. The CDR3 runs 17 residues. Germline CDR1 and CDR2: LNHDA and SQIVND (reference sequence). The V and J ends lost 3 bases and 5 bases respectively, with 20 bases between them. The chain's CDR3 is CASSIPPQVTFYQPQHF. The CDR3 DNA reads as TGTGCCAGTAGTATTCCTCCGCAGGTCACCTTTTATCAGCCCCAGCATTTT.